This TCR beta chain was sequenced for a study of blood T cell repertoires in COVID-19. Study summary: Some COVID-19 samples were acute and others convalescent; all came from the United States, Italy and Spain. T cells, B-cell-depleted T cells, or PBMCs provided the cDNA or gDNA that served as material.

This clone was observed a handful of times. This CDR3 is 13 amino acids long. V lost 0 bases, J lost 8 bases, and 10 bases lay in between. Germline-derived CDR1 and CDR2 are MNHEY and SVGAGI. Assay: immunoSEQ multiplex PCR; the TCRdb copy retains only in-frame clones and omits some. The sample carries around 100,000 clones, approximately 69% recorded once. V and J are TRBV6-5 and TRBJ1-2, with no clear D. Material for sequencing was peripheral blood. This TCR was recovered from a man aged 80 or over with acute or convalescent COVID-19. In DNA form, the CDR3 reads TGTGCCAGCAGTTACTCGGCGGAACGAGGCTACACCTTC. Amino acid sequence: CASSYSAERGYTF.